This T cell receptor beta chain came from a study of T-cell memory formation after mild COVID-19. Study-wide background: TCR clusters were mostly confined to one donor each.

TCRdb reprocessed the 5' RACE reads via MiXCR and lists one record per CDR3 protein. Of about 600,000 distinct CDR3 sequences in the sample, roughly 20% were seen once. Broader study findings: Later expanders leaned CD4+, whereas day 15 to 85 contracting clones were balanced CD4/CD8.

This clonotype was counted between two and nine times. Antigen specificity is unknown. V shed 1 base and J shed 0 bases, with 11 bases lying between them. The CDR3 sequence is 16 residues long. Per germline, CDR1 LNHNV and CDR2 YYDKDF (reference sequence). Material: PBMCs or a T cell subset sorted from them (not recorded which). The source is an adult woman who had mild COVID-19 (a few samples of this study predate the infection). Cell type and time point are not known. This chain connects TRBV15 to TRBJ2-3; D remains ambiguous. CDR3 protein: CATSRGVGGSTDTQYF. The CDR3 nucleotides are TGTGCCACCAGCAGAGGTGTTGGCGGTAGCACAGATACGCAGTATTTT.